This paragraph covers one T cell receptor (beta chain) sequence. Germline CDR1 and CDR2: WSHSY and SAAADI. The CDR3 covers 14 residues. Trimming shortened V by 3 bases and J by 4 bases, and 12 bases separated the two germline ends. These data originate in a study of blood T cell repertoires in COVID-19. Study-wide context: Acute and convalescent COVID-19 samples came from the United States, Italy and Spain. T cells, B-cell-depleted T cells, or PBMCs provided the cDNA or gDNA that served as material.

Methods used by the authors: Nucleated cell counts were estimated from reference gene primer amplification. Some clones are missing from TCRdb's copy, which holds only in-frame ones; the method was immunoSEQ multiplex PCR. D and trimming were read from the DNA, whereas the V and J calls and clone size are those reported in that table. The table has around 77,000 clones, about 76% seen once. The chain employs TRBV10-2 and TRBJ1-1; D gene uncertain. This clonotype was obtained from a woman aged 80 or older with active or convalescent COVID-19. The sample comprised peripheral blood. DNA of the CDR3: TGCGCCAGCAGTGACCCGGAGGAGGGCACTGAAGCTTTCTTT. Protein product: CASSDPEEGTEAFF.